This record looks at one T cell receptor (beta chain) sequence and its context. What it binds is unknown. This entry belongs to a study of T cell responses to AZD1222 COVID-19 vaccine. About the study: Pooled in the analysis were second doses at about 4 or about 12 weeks. General study points: Per reports, nearly half of all spike-specific TCRs target regions that are unmutated in variants.

The protocol was immunoSEQ multiplex PCR, while the TCRdb copy is restricted to in-frame clones and leaves out a portion. The table lists 140,000 or so clones, around 90% of them singletons, with nearly 3.5% in the top ten. In germline, CDR1 is LNHDA, CDR2 SQIVND (reference sequence). This CDR3 has 14 residues. The V end was cut by 0 bases, the J end by 4 bases, with 10 bases between. This TCR came from an adult in good health. Material: peripheral blood, obtained on day 0 of AZD1222 vaccination. This sequence joins TRBV19 and TRBJ2-7; no reliable D call. The CDR3 coding sequence is TGTGCCAGTAGTATAGATTCCCTCCCGTACGAGCAGTACTTC. Protein: CASSIDSLPYEQYF.